The rows below give T cell receptor beta chains drawn from one sample of a study of blood T cell repertoires in COVID-19. Some clones are missing from TCRdb's copy, which holds only in-frame ones; the method was immunoSEQ multiplex PCR. The data hold 200,000 to 300,000 clones, with 75% to 85% observed a single time. Sequencing was carried out using peripheral blood. The receptors come from a man aged 35 to 55 who had recovered from COVID-19. Both conserved end residues are part of each CDR3. Fields, in order: D gene, J gene, clone size, V gene, CDR3 protein, CDR3 DNA. The D gene is left open where the match is weak. Clone size is given for some rows only: seen once, a few or many times, or a class if the clone is expanded.

.,TRBJ1-1,.,TRBV30,CAWSRVSNTEAFF,TGTGCCTGGAGCCGGGTCTCGAACACTGAAGCTTTCTTT
TRBD1,TRBJ2-5,.,TRBV6-6,CASRSRDRGRETQYF,TGTGCCAGCAGATCCCGGGACAGGGGGCGGGAGACCCAGTACTTC
.,TRBJ2-3,.,TRBV9,CASSVAEPSQDTQYF,TGTGCCAGCAGCGTAGCGGAACCTAGTCAAGATACGCAGTATTTT
TRBD1,TRBJ1-2,.,TRBV6-6,CASSSDRDYGYTF,TGTGCCAGCAGCTCGGACAGGGACTATGGCTACACCTTC
TRBD1,TRBJ2-7,.,TRBV3-1/TRBV3-2,CASSQGTGPYEQYF,TGTGCCAGCAGCCAAGGGACAGGGCCCTACGAGCAGTACTTC
.,TRBJ1-1,.,TRBV2,CASRPGHRNTEAFF,TGTGCCAGCAGACCGGGACACCGAAACACTGAAGCTTTCTTT
.,TRBJ2-5,.,TRBV25-1,CASSTIETQYF,TGTGCCAGCAGCACTATTGAGACCCAGTACTTC
.,TRBJ2-1,.,TRBV6-2/TRBV6-3,CASSYDGAHNEQFF,TGTGCCAGCAGTTACGATGGGGCCCACAATGAGCAGTTCTTC
TRBD1,TRBJ1-3,.,TRBV9,CASSPGTGGSGNTIYF,TGTGCCAGCAGCCCCGGGACAGGGGGCTCTGGAAACACCATATATTTT
TRBD2,TRBJ2-2,.,TRBV6-4,CASSRTSGYTGELFF,TGTGCCAGCAGCCGGACTAGCGGGTACACCGGGGAGCTGTTTTTT
TRBD2,TRBJ2-1,.,TRBV11-2,CASSSVAGINEQFF,TGTGCCAGCAGCTCAGTAGCGGGGATTAATGAGCAGTTCTTC
.,TRBJ2-7,few,TRBV14,CASSLTGTPTYEQYF,TGTGCCAGCAGCCTAACCGGGACACCCACCTACGAGCAGTACTTC
TRBD1,TRBJ1-2,few,TRBV3-1/TRBV3-2,CASSTTGESGYTF,TGTGCCAGCAGCACGACAGGGGAATCTGGCTACACCTTC
.,TRBJ2-7,.,TRBV19,CASSVSPGEFYEQYF,TGTGCCAGTAGTGTGTCCCCCGGGGAGTTCTACGAGCAGTACTTC
TRBD1,TRBJ2-7,few,TRBV9,CASSVETGGYNEQYF,TGTGCCAGCAGCGTAGAGACAGGGGGCTATAACGAGCAGTACTTC
.,TRBJ2-2,.,TRBV6-5,CASSQGAGGELFF,TGTGCCAGCTCCCAAGGAGCCGGCGGGGAGCTGTTTTTT
.,TRBJ1-1,.,TRBV10-2,CASSLTRVEGTEAFF,TGCGCCAGCAGCCTAACCCGGGTGGAGGGCACTGAAGCTTTCTTT
TRBD1,TRBJ1-1,.,TRBV5-1,CASSGRTGQLGTEAFF,TGCGCCAGCTCGGGGCGGACGGGACAGTTGGGCACTGAAGCTTTCTTT